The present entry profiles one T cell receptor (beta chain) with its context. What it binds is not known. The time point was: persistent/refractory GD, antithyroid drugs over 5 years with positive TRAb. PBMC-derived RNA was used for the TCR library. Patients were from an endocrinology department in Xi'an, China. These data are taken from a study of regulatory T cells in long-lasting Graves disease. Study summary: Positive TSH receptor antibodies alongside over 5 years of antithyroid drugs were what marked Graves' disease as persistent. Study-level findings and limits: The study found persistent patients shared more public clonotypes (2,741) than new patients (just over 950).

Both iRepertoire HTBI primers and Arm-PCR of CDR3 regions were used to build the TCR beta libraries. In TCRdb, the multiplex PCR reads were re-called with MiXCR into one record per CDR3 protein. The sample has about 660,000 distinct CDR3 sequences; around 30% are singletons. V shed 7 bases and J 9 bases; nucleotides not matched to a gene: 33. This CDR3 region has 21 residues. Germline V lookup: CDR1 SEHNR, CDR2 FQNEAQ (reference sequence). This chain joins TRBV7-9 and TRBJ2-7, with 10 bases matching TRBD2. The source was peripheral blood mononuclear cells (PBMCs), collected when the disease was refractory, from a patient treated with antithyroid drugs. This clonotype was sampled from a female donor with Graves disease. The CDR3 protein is CASIRLRSGRDNLRVGGRQYF. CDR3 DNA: TGTGCCAGCATCCGCCTTAGAAGCGGGAGGGATAACCTACGAGTCGGAGGCAGGCAGTACTTC.